This T cell receptor (beta chain) emerged from a study of CD8 T cells in ankylosing spondylitis. As the method for making TCR beta libraries, quantitative 5'-RACE with molecular barcodes was used. TCRdb analysed the 5' RACE reads with MiXCR anew, one entry per CDR3 protein. The table shows some 800,000 distinct CDR3 sequences, with about 12% occurring only once. As for this clonotype: Its target is unknown.

General study findings and limits: What appeared characteristic of ankylosing spondylitis blood was a TCR beta motif of seven to nine highly homologous variants. The clones that were linked to disease were reported to be significantly enriched in matched synovial fluid samples from ankylosing spondylitis patients.

V shed 3 bases, J shed 4 bases, and the junction held 7 bases outside the gene matches. The CDR3 has 17 residues. Germline lookup yields CDR1 SGHRS and CDR2 YFSETQ. J is TRBJ2-3 and V is TRBV5-1; 14 bases fit TRBD2. The origin of this receptor is a male donor with ankylosing spondylitis. The sequenced sample was blood, either unsorted or a sorted T cell fraction (not recorded which). The CDR3 loop reads CASSSGTSGSGADTQYF. The CDR3 DNA reads TGCGCCAGCAGCTCCGGGACTAGCGGGAGTGGCGCAGATACGCAGTATTTT.